The 23 T cell receptor beta chains below come from one sample, sequenced in a study of graft-versus-host responses after intestinal transplantation. These TCRs' antigens remain unknown. The repertoire was sequenced with immunoSEQ multiplex PCR; TCRdb's copy has only in-frame clones and lacks some. The data contain 90,000 to 150,000 clones, approximately 92% of them singletons. This specimen consisted of unstimulated CD4+ T cells sorted from spleen or lymph node cells, obtained before intestinal transplant. The receptors shown here come from a human donor who received an intestinal transplant.

The chain joins TRBV18 to TRBJ1-2, with D possibly matching TRBD1 (5 bases). Germline assignment: CDR1 KGHSH and CDR2 LQKENI. CDR3 length: 13 amino acids. The V and J ends lost 2 bases and 5 bases respectively, with 9 bases between them. CDR3 residues: CASSPSTEYGYTF. In DNA, the CDR3 is TGTGCCAGCTCACCATCGACAGAATATGGCTACACCTTC.

This clone was counted only a few times. This chain uses TRBV5-6 with TRBJ2-7, with 12 bases that match TRBD2. Germline V gene sequence: CDR1 SGHDT, CDR2 YYEEEE. The junction had 5 bases not matched to a gene; V was cut back by 6 bases and J by 1 base. The CDR3 spans 15 residues. As DNA, the CDR3 is TGTGCCAGCACCTACGGACTAGCGGGGTCCTACGAGCAGTACTTC. Translating it yields CASTYGLAGSYEQYF.

This clone was seen just once. The rearrangement links TRBV5-1 to TRBJ2-5, with D possibly TRBD2 on 6 matching bases. The germline V gene has CDR1 SGHRS and CDR2 YFSETQ. Trimming cost V 0 bases and J 1 base, with 10 bases left between them. The CDR3 length is 15 residues. The CDR3 DNA is TGCGCCAGCAGCTTGGGCATGGGAGGCCAAGAGACCCAGTACTTC. Translation gives CASSLGMGGQETQYF.

The chain carries TRBV6-1 and TRBJ2-1, with 11 positions matching TRBD2. Germline V gene data show CDR1 as MNHNS and CDR2 as SASEGT. The CDR3 covers 15 residues. The ends lost 5 bases at V and 3 bases at J; junction bases unmatched: 3. The CDR3 sequence: CASSPTSGNYNEQFF. The CDR3 DNA is TGTGCCAGCAGTCCGACTAGCGGGAACTACAATGAGCAGTTCTTC.

This chain joins TRBV6-5 and TRBJ2-3; D is possibly TRBD1 or TRBD2 (5 bases each). Germline V gives CDR1 MNHEY, CDR2 SVGAGI. The length of the CDR3 is 16 residues. V was trimmed by 0 bases and J by 1 base, leaving 11 bases between them. Here the CDR3 DNA reads TGTGCCAGCAGTTACTCGGCTAGAGGGGGCACAGATACGCAGTATTTT. Translation: CASSYSARGGTDTQYF.

About this clone itself: Other DNA sequences in the sample encode the same CDR3. The chain employs TRBV6-5 and TRBJ1-2; D unresolved. This CDR3 spans 13 amino acids. V was trimmed by 4 bases and J by 2 bases, leaving 8 bases between them. Germline CDR1 and CDR2: MNHEY and SVGAGI. This CDR3 reads CASSSDGNYGYTF. The DNA for the CDR3 is TGTGCCAGCAGTTCGGACGGGAACTATGGCTACACCTTC.

This chain joins TRBV4-1 and TRBJ2-5; possible D gene TRBD2, 5 bases. Trimming took off 3 bases at V and 5 bases at J, with 22 bases between the two ends. CDR3 size: 17 residues. CDR1 and CDR2 (germline): MGHRA, YSYEKL. Here the CDR3 reads CASSQGSGGLVRETQYF. In DNA, the CDR3 is TGCGCCAGCAGCCAGGGATCAGGAGGCCTGGTTCGGGAGACCCAGTACTTC.

This chain uses TRBV27 with TRBJ2-7, with D perhaps matching TRBD1 (5 bases). V was shortened by 6 bases and J by 12 bases, with 18 bases between the two germline ends. Germline V gene sequence: CDR1 MNHEY, CDR2 SMNVEV (reference sequence). The CDR3 covers 12 residues. This chain's CDR3 is CASSLGRQGLYF. The CDR3 DNA sequence: TGTGCCAGCAGCCTAGGCCGGCAGGGCCTGTACTTC.

Notes on this clone: A junction end diverges from the germline sequence, so it may reflect a read error. Other nucleotide sequences in the sample specify the same CDR3. The chain links TRBV23-1 to TRBJ1-2, with TRBD1 as a possible D gene (5 bases). TRBV23-1 is an ORF, and what it does is uncertain. The CDR3 runs to 17 residues. The CDR3 region has the DNA TGCGCCAGCAGTCCCCGGGACCACGTTATCGGTATGTATGGCTATACCTTC. It specifies CASSPRDHVIGMYGYTF.

This clone was seen just once. The genes are TRBV5-4 and TRBJ2-3; TRBD2 agrees at 9 bases. The ends lost 6 bases at V and 1 base at J; junction bases unmatched: 9. Germline CDR1 and CDR2: SGHNT and YYREEE (reference sequence). This CDR3 is 16 amino acids long. CDR3 region: CASTVGGRARTDTQYF. The CDR3 region has the DNA TGTGCCAGCACCGTGGGCGGGAGGGCACGCACAGATACGCAGTATTTT.

CDR3 residues: CASSLAGPQETQYF. Written as DNA, the CDR3 is TGCGCCAGCAGCTTGGCGGGCCCCCAAGAGACCCAGTACTTC. The chain employs TRBV5-1 and TRBJ2-5; D remains unclear. This CDR3 is built from 14 residues. Germline CDR1 is SGHRS and CDR2 is YFSETQ. With 0 bases removed from V and 1 base from J, the gap between germline ends came to 7 bases.

V and J are TRBV7-9 and TRBJ2-3, with unresolved D. V shed 5 bases and J shed 1 base, with 13 bases lying between them. CDR3 size: 15 residues. Germline loops: CDR1 SEHNR, CDR2 FQNEAQ (reference sequence). The CDR3 DNA is TGTGCCAGCAGCACGAGAGCACCCCGCACAGATACGCAGTATTTT. Translation gives CASSTRAPRTDTQYF.

The V and J genes are TRBV14 and TRBJ2-1, with D possibly TRBD2 on 6 matching bases. The germline CDR1 and CDR2 sequences are SGHDN and FVKESK. Trimming shortened V by 4 bases and J by 10 bases, and 14 bases separated the two germline ends. The CDR3 is 13 amino acids. This CDR3 is CASSPSFRGEQFF. For the CDR3, the DNA is TGTGCCAGCAGCCCCTCTTTTCGGGGGGAGCAGTTCTTC.

The V and J genes are TRBV5-5 and TRBJ1-1; a possible D gene is TRBD1 (5 bases). CDR1 and CDR2 from the germline V gene are SGHKS and YYEKEE (reference sequence). The CDR3 is made up of 14 amino acids. The V and J ends lost 4 bases and 0 bases respectively, with 10 bases between them. DNA of the CDR3: TGTGCCAGCAGCAGGAGGGACCTGAACACTGAAGCTTTCTTT. This gives the protein CASSRRDLNTEAFF.

V usage is TRBV27 and J usage is TRBJ2-5; the match to TRBD2 covers 10 bases. Germline V lookup: CDR1 MNHEY, CDR2 SMNVEV (reference sequence). The junction had 24 bases not matched to a gene; V was cut back by 6 bases and J by 5 bases. This CDR3 spans 20 amino acids. The CDR3, as DNA: TGTGCCAGCAGCCTTACAACCCCAGGGTTTCTAGCGGGAGATGCGGAGACCCAGTACTTC. This translates into CASSLTTPGFLAGDAETQYF.

This sequence joins TRBV19 and TRBJ2-2, with D hard to call. The CDR3 length is 18 residues. CDR1 is LNHDA, CDR2 SQIVND, per germline (reference sequence). Trimming removed 2 bases at V and 1 base at J, with 17 bases between. The CDR3 spells CASSIRQFNIRNTGELFF. The DNA of the CDR3 is TGTGCCAGTAGTATAAGGCAGTTTAACATCAGGAACACCGGGGAGCTGTTTTTT.

V gene TRBV15 combines with J gene TRBJ2-7; the D is unclear. Trimming took 0 bases from V and 6 from J, leaving 12 bases between them. Germline V gene sequence: CDR1 LNHNV, CDR2 YYDKDF (reference sequence). CDR3 size: 14 residues. Here the CDR3 reads CATSRDTGFVEQYF. CDR3 bases: TGTGCCACCAGCAGAGATACTGGGTTTGTCGAGCAGTACTTC. The full variable domain, with the rest looked up from reference TRBV15 and TRBJ2-7, is DAMVIQNPRYQVTQFGKPVTLSCSQTLNHNVMYWYQQKSSQAPKLLFHYYDKDFNNEADTPDNFQSRRPNTSFCFLDIRSPGLGDTAMYLCATSRDTGFVEQYFGPGTRLTVT.

The rearrangement uses TRBV7-9 and TRBJ1-2; D perhaps matches TRBD1 (6 bases). Between the trimmed V and J ends, which lost 2 bases and 2 bases, there was a span of 9 bases. This CDR3 comprises 14 residues. Germline loops: CDR1 SEHNR, CDR2 FQNEAQ (reference sequence). The DNA of the CDR3 is TGTGCCAGCAGCTTAATGGGGGCGAACTATGGCTACACCTTC. It is translated as CASSLMGANYGYTF.

This chain connects TRBV19 to TRBJ2-2, with D possibly TRBD2 on 5 matching bases. Germline V gene sequence: CDR1 LNHDA, CDR2 SQIVND (reference sequence). The CDR3 runs 12 residues. V dropped 6 bases and J dropped 8 bases, with 10 bases sitting between them. The DNA for the CDR3 is TGTGCCAGTAGGCACACGGGGGGGGAGCTGTTTTTT. Encoded protein: CASRHTGGELFF.

This clone has a handful of counts. The chain couples TRBV7-3 to TRBJ1-3, with no clear D. Trimming removed 5 bases at V and 0 bases at J, with 5 bases between. The CDR3 runs 13 residues. Germline V gene data show CDR1 as SGHTA and CDR2 as FQGTGA. CDR3 bases: TGTGCCAGCAGCCTGGACTCTGGAAACACCATATATTTT. It yields the protein CASSLDSGNTIYF.

This clone came up once. The chain links TRBV18 to TRBJ1-1; TRBD1 agrees at 7 bases. There are 13 residues in the CDR3. Germline CDR1 reads KGHSH; CDR2 reads LQKENI. J was trimmed by 11 bases and V by 9 bases; bases with no gene match: 15. CDR3 nucleotide sequence: TGTGCCAGTTCGACAGGGATGGAAGATTCGGCTTTCTTT. Translation gives CASSTGMEDSAFF.

This rearrangement joins TRBV2 to TRBJ2-7; the match to TRBD2 covers 11 bases. The CDR3 has 13 residues. The ends lost 9 bases at V and 7 bases at J; junction bases unmatched: 8. Looked up from germline, CDR1 is SNHLY and CDR2 is FYNNEI. CDR3 nucleotide sequence: TGTGCCAGGTCGGGACTAGCGGAGGGGGAGCAGTACTTC. Translated, it gives CARSGLAEGEQYF. Full variable domain (rest looked up from reference TRBV2 and TRBJ2-7): EPEVTQTPSHQVTQMGQEVILRCVPISNHLYFYWYRQILGQKVEFLVSFYNNEISEKSEIFDDQFSVERPDGSNFTLKIRSTKLEDSAMYFCARSGLAEGEQYFGPGTRLTVT.

Worth noting for this clone: The junction differs from germline at one of its ends, possibly a read error. The chain carries TRBV7-9 and TRBJ2-3; 9 bases fit TRBD2. The CDR3 consists of 12 residues. Germline CDR1 and CDR2: SEHNR and FQNEAQ (reference sequence). As DNA, the CDR3 is TGCTCTGCGGGAGGGCCAACAGATACGCAGTATTTT. Its translation is CSAGGPTDTQYF.